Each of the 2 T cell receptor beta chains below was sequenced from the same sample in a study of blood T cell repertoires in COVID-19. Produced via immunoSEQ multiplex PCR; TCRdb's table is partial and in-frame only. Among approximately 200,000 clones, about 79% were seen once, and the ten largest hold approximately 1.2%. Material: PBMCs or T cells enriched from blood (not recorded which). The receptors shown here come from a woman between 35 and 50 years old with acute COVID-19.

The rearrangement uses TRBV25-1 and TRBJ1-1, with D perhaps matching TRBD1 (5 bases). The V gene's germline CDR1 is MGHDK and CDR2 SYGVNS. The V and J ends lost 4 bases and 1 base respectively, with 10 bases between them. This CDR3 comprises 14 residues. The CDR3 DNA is TGTGCCAGCAGTGGACAGATTCGGAACACTGAAGCTTTCTTT. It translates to CASSGQIRNTEAFF.

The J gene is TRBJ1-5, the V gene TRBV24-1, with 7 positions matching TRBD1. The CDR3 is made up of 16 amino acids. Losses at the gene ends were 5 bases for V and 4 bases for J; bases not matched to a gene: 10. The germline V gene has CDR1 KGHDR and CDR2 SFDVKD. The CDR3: CATSATGTALNQPQHF. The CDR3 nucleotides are TGTGCCACCAGTGCCACCGGGACAGCCCTTAATCAGCCCCAGCATTTT.